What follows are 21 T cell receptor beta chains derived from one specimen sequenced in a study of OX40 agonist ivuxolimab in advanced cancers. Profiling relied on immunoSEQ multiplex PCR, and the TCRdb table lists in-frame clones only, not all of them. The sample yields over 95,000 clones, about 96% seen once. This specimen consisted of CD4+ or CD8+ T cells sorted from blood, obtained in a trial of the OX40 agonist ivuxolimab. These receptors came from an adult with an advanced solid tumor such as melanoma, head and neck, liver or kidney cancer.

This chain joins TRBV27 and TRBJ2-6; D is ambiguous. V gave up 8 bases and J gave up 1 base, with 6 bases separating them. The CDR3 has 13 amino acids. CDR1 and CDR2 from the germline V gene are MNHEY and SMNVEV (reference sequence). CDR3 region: CASWVSGANVLTF. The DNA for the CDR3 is TGTGCCAGCTGGGTGTCTGGGGCCAACGTCCTGACTTTC.

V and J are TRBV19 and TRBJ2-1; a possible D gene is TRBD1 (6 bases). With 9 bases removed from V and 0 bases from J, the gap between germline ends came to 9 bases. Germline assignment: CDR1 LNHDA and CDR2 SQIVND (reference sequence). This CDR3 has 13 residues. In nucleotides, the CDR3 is TGTGCCAGCGCGGACAGCTCCTACAATGAGCAGTTCTTC. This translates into CASADSSYNEQFF.

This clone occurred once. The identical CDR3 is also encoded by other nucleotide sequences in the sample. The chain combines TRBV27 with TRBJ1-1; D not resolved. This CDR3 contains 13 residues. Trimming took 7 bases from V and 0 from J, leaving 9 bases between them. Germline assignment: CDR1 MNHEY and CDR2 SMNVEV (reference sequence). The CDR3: CASTSTVNTEAFF. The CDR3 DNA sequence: TGTGCCAGCACCTCGACGGTGAACACTGAAGCTTTCTTT.

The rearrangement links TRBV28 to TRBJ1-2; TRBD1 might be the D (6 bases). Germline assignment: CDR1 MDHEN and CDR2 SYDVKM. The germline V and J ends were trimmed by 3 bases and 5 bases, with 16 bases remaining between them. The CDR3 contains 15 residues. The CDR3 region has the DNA TGTGCCAGCAGTTTCCCCGAACAGGGAGGGTATGGCTACACCTTC. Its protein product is CASSFPEQGGYGYTF.

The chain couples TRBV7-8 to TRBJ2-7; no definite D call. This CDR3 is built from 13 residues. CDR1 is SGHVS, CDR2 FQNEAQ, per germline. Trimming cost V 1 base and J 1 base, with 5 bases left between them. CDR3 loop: CASSLGKSYEQYF. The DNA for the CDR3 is TGTGCCAGCAGCTTAGGGAAATCCTACGAGCAGTACTTC. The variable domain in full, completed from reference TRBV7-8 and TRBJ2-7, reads GAGVSQSPRYKVAKRGQDVALRCDPISGHVSLFWYQQALGQGPEFLTYFQNEAQLDKSGLPSDRFFAERPEGSVSTLKIQRTQQEDSAVYLCASSLGKSYEQYFGPGTRLTVT.

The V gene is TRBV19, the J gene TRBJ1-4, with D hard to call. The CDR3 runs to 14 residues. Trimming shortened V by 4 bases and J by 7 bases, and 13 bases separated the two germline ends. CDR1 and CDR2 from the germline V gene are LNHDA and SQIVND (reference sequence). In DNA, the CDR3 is TGTGCCAGTAGTACATCAGCGGTGGGTGAAAAACTGTTTTTT. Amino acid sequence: CASSTSAVGEKLFF.

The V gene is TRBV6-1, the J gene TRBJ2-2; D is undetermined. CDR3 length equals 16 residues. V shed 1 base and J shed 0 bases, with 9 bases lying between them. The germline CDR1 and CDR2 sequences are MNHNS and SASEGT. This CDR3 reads CASSEEEFANTGELFF. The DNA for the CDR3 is TGTGCCAGCAGTGAAGAAGAGTTCGCGAACACCGGGGAGCTGTTTTTT.

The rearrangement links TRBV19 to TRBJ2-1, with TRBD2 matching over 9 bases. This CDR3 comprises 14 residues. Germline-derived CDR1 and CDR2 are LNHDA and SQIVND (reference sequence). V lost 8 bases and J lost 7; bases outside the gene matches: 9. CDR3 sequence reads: CASSAGGSVNEQFF. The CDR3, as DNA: TGTGCCAGTTCGGCGGGAGGGTCTGTAAATGAGCAGTTCTTC.

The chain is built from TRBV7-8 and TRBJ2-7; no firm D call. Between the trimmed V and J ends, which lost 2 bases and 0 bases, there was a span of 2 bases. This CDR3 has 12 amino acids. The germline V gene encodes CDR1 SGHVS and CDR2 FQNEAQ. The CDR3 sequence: CASSLRSYEQYF. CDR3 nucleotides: TGTGCCAGCAGCTTACGCTCCTACGAGCAGTACTTC. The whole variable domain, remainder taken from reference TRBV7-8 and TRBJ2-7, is GAGVSQSPRYKVAKRGQDVALRCDPISGHVSLFWYQQALGQGPEFLTYFQNEAQLDKSGLPSDRFFAERPEGSVSTLKIQRTQQEDSAVYLCASSLRSYEQYFGPGTRLTVT.

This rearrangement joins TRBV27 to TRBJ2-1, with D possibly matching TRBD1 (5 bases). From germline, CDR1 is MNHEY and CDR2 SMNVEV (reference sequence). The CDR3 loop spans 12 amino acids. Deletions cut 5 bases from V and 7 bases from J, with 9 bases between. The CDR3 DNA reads TGTGCCAGCAGTCGTCAGGGAAATGAGCAGTTCTTC. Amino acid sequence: CASSRQGNEQFF.

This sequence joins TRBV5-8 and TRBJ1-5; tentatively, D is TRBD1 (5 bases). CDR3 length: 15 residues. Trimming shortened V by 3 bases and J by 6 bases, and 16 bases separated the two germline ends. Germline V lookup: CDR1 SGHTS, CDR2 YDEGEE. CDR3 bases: TGTGCCAGCAGCTCGCGGGACGGGATAAGTCAGCCCCAGCATTTT. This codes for CASSSRDGISQPQHF.

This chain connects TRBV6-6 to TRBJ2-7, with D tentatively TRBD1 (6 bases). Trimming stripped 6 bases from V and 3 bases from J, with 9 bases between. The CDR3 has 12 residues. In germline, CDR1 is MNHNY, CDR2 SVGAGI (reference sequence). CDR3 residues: CASRTDSYEQYF. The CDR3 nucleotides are TGTGCCAGCAGGACGGACAGCTACGAGCAGTACTTC.

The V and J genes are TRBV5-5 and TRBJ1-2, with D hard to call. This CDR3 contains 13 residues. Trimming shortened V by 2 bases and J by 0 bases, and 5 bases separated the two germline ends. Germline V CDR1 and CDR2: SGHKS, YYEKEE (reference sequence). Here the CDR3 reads CASSFGANYGYTF. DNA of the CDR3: TGTGCCAGCAGCTTTGGAGCTAACTATGGCTACACCTTC. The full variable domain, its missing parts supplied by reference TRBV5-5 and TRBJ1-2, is DAGVTQSPTHLIKTRGQQVTLRCSPISGHKSVSWYQQVLGQGPQFIFQYYEKEERGRGNFPDRFSARQFPNYSSELNVNALLLGDSALYLCASSFGANYGYTFGSGTRLTVV.

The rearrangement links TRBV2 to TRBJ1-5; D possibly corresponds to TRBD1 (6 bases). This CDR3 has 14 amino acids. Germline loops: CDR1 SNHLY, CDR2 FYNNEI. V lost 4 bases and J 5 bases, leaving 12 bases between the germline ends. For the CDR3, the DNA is TGTGCCAGCAGTGGGACAGACATTTATCAGCCCCAGCATTTT. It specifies CASSGTDIYQPQHF.

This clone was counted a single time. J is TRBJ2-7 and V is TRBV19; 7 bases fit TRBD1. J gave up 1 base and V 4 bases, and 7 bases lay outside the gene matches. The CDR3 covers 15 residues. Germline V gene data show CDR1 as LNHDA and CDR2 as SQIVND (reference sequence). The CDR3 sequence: CASSTNRQGSYEQYF. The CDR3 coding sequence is TGTGCCAGTAGTACCAACAGACAGGGTTCCTACGAGCAGTACTTC.

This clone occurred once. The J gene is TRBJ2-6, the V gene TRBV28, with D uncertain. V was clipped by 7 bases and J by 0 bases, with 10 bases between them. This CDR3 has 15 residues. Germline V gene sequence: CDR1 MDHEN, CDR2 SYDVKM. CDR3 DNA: TGTGCCAGCACCCGGGCCGTCTCTGGGGCCAACGTCCTGACTTTC. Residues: CASTRAVSGANVLTF.

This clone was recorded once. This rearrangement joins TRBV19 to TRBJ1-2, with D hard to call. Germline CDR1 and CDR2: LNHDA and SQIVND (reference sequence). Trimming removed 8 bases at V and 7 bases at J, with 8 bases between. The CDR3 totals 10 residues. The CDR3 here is CASYAIGYTF. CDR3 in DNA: TGTGCCAGTTACGCAATTGGCTACACCTTC. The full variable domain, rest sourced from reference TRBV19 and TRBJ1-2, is DGGITQSPKYLFRKEGQNVTLSCEQNLNHDAMYWYRQDPGQGLRLIYYSQIVNDFQKGDIAEGYSVSREKKESFPLTVTSAQKNPTAFYLCASYAIGYTFGSGTRLTVV.

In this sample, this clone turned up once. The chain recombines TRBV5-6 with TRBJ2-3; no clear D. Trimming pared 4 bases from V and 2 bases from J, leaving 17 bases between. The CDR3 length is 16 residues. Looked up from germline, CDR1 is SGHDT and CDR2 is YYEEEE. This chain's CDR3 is CASSRGFSFTTDTQYF. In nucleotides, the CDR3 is TGTGCCAGCAGCCGTGGGTTTTCGTTTACCACAGATACGCAGTATTTT.

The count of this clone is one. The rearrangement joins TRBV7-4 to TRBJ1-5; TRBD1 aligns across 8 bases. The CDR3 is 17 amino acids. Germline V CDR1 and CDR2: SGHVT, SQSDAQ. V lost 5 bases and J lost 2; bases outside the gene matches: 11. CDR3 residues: CASSRRTGTGGNQPQHF. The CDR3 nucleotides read TGTGCCAGCAGCCGGAGGACAGGGACGGGAGGCAATCAGCCCCAGCATTTT.

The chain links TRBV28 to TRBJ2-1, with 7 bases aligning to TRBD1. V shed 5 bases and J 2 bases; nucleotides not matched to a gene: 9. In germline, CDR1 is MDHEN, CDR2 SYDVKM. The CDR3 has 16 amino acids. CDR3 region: CASSRTGGLTYNEQFF. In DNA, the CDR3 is TGTGCCAGCAGTAGGACAGGAGGCTTGACCTACAATGAGCAGTTCTTC.

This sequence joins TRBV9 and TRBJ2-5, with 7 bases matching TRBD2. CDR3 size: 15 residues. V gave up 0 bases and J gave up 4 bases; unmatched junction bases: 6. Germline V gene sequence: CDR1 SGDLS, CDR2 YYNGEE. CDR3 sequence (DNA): TGTGCCAGCAGCGTAGCGGGATTAGCGGGAGAGACCCAGTACTTC. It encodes CASSVAGLAGETQYF.